This T cell receptor (beta chain) was observed in a study of cytomegalovirus exposure and HLA in healthy donors. Looked up from germline, CDR1 is SGHRS and CDR2 is YFSETQ. This CDR3 is 16 amino acids long. Trimming cost V 4 bases and J 10 bases; bases outside gene matches: 17. Vbeta (60) and Jbeta (13) primers were used in the PCR. The assay was immunoSEQ multiplex PCR, and TCRdb's table has in-frame clones only and misses some. In the table there are under 150,000 clones, roughly four fifths of which are singletons. The sequencing input was PBMCs. This receptor was taken from a human donor in good health. This rearrangement joins TRBV5-1 to TRBJ2-1; 7 nucleotides agree with TRBD2. The CDR3 loop is CASSPAGLAVFEEQFF. CDR3 in DNA: TGCGCCAGCAGCCCGGCCGGGCTAGCGGTCTTCGAAGAGCAGTTCTTC.